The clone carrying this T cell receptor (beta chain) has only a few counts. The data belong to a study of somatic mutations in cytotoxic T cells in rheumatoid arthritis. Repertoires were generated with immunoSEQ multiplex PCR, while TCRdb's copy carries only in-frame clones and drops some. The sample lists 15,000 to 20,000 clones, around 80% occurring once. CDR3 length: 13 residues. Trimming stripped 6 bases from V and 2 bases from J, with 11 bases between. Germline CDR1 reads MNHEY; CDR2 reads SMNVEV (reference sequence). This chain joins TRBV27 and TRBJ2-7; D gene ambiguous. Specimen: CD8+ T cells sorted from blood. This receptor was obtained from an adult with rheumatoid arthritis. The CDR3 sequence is CASSQDPTYEQYF. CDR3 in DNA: TGTGCCAGCAGCCAAGACCCAACCTACGAGCAGTACTTC.